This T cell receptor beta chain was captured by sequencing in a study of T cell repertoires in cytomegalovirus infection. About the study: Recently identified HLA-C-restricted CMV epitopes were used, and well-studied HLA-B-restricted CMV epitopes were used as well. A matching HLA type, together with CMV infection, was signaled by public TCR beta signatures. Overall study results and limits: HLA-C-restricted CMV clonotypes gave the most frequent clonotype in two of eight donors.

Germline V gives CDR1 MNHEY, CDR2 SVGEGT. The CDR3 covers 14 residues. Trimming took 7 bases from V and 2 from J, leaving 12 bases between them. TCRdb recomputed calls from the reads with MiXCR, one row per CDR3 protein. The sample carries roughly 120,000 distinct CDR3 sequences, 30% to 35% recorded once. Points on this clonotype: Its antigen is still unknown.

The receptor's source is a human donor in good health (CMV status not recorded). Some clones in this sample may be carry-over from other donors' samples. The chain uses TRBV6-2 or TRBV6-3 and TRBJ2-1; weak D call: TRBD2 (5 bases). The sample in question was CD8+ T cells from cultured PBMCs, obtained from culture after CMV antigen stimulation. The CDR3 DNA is TGTGCCAGCAAAAGGGAGCTTCCCTACAATGAGCAGTTCTTC. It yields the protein CASKRELPYNEQFF.